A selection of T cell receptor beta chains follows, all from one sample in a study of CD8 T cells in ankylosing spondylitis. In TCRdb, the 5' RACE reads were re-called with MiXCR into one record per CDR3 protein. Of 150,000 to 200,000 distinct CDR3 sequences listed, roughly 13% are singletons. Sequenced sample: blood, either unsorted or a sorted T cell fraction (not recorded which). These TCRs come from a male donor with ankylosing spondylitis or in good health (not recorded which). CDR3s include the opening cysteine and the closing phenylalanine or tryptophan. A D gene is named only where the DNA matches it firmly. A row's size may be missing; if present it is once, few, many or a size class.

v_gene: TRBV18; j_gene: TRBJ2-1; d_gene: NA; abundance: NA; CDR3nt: TGTGCCAGCTCACCACCTCAGAGTTACCTATCCAATGAGCAGTTCTTC; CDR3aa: CASSPPQSYLSNEQFF
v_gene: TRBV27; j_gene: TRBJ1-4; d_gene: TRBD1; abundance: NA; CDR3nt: TGTGCCAGCAGTTTGGGGACAGGAGGGGAAAAACTGTTTTTT; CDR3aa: CASSLGTGGEKLFF
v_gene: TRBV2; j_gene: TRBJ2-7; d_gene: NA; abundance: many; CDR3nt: TGTGCCAGCAGTGAATTGAGCGGGGACAGCTCCTACGAGCAGTACTTC; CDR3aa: CASSELSGDSSYEQYF
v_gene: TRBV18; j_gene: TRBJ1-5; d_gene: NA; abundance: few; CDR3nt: TGTGCCAGCTCACTTATAGGGACGCCCGATAGCAATCAGCCCCAGCATTTT; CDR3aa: CASSLIGTPDSNQPQHF
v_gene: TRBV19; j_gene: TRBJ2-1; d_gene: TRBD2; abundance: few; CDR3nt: TGTGCCAGTAGATCTACTAGCGGGAGAGTCGATGAGCAGTTCTTC; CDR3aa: CASRSTSGRVDEQFF
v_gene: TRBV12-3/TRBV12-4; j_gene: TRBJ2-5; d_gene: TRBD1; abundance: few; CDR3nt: TGTGCCAGCAGTGCAGAAACAGACAGGGTCCAGCGCTGGGAGACCCAGTACTTC; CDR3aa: CASSAETDRVQRWETQYF
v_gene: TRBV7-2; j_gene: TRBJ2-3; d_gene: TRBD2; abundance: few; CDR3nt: TGTGCCAGCAGCTTAGAACTAGCGGGAGTAGACGATACGCAGTATTTT; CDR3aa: CASSLELAGVDDTQYF
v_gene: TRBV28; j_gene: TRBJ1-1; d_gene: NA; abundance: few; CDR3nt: TGTGCCAGCAGTTTAAATGGGAGAACCTGGGCCAGCATGAACACTGAAGCTTTCTTT; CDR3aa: CASSLNGRTWASMNTEAFF
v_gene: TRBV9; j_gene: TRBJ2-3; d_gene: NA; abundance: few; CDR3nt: TGTGCCAGCAGCCCACCGGAATCTCCAGATACGCAGTATTTT; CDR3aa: CASSPPESPDTQYF
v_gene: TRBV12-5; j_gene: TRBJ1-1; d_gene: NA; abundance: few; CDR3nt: TGTGCTAGTGGTTTGGTCGGGGGGGGGACTGAAGCTTTCTTT; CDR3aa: CASGLVGGGTEAFF
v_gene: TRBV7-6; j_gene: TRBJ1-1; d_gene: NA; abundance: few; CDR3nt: TGTGCCAGCAGCCCCCGGGGACGGTCGACGAACACTGAAGCTTTCTTT; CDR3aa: CASSPRGRSTNTEAFF
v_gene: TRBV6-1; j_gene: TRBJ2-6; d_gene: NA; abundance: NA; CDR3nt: TGTGCCAGCAGCGAATTTCCCGGGATGACAAGCTCTGGGGCCAACGTCCTGACTTTC; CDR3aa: CASSEFPGMTSSGANVLTF
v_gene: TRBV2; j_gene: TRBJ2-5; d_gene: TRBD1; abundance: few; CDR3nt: TGTGCCAGCAGACCTTTGGGACAGGGGTTCGGAGAGACCCAGTACTTC; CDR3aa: CASRPLGQGFGETQYF
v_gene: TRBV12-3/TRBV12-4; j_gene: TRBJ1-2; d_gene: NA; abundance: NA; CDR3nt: TGTGCCACCCGAGGAGGCGAGGACCCTTATGGCTACACCTTC; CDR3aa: CATRGGEDPYGYTF
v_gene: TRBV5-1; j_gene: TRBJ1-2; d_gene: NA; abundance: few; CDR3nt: TGCGCCAGCAGCTTGGTGGGGTTCGACGTCGATGGCTACACCTTC; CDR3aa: CASSLVGFDVDGYTF
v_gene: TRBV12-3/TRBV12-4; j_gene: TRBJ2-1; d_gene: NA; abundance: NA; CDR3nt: TGTGCCAGCACTTCGGCAACGCCCTACAATGAGCAGTTCTTC; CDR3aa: CASTSATPYNEQFF
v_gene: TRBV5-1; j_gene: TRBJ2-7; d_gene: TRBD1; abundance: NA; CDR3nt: TGCGCCAGCAGCTTGGAGGGACAGGCCTTAGGCTACGAGCAGTACTTC; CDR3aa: CASSLEGQALGYEQYF
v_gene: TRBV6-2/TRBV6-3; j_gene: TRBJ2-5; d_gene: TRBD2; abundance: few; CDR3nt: TGTGCCAGCAGCCCCGTTCGGGGAGAGACTAGCGGTAAAGAGACCCAGTACTTC; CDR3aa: CASSPVRGETSGKETQYF
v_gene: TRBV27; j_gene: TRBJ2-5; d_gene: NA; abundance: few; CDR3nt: TGTGCCAGCAGCTCCGGGGGGCGGGGAGAGACCCAGTACTTC; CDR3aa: CASSSGGRGETQYF
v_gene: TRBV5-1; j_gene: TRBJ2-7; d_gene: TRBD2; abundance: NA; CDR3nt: TGCGCCAGCAGCTTGTCCGGGGGGTACTCCGAGCAGTACTTC; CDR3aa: CASSLSGGYSEQYF
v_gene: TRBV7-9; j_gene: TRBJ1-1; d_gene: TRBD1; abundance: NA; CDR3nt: TGTGCCAGCAGCTTAGCGGGGACAGGGGATGGAGCTTTCTTT; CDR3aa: CASSLAGTGDGAFF
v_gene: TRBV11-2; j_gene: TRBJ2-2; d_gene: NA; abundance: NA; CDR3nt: TGTGCCAGCAGCTTAGAACAGCCGAACACCGGGGAGCTGTTTTTT; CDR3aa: CASSLEQPNTGELFF
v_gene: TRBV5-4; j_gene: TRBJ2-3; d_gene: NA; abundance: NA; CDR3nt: TGTGCCAGCAGCCCACTCGTAACCGGAGATACGCAGTATTTT; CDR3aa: CASSPLVTGDTQYF
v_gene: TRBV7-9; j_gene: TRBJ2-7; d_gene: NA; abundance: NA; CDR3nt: TGTGCCAGCAGCGCCCCGGTTTCCTACGAGCAGTACTTC; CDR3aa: CASSAPVSYEQYF
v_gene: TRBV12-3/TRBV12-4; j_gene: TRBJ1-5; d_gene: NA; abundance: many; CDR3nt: TGTGCCAGCAGTTCAACGGGGAGCAGTTCGCCCCAGCATTTT; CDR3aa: CASSSTGSSSPQHF
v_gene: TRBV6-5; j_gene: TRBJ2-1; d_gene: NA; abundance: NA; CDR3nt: TGTGCCAGCAGTACCGATCCCTCCTCCTACAATGAGCAGTTCTTC; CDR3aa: CASSTDPSSYNEQFF
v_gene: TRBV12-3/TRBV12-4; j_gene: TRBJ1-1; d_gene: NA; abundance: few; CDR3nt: TGTGCCAGCCAGTTTTATTCGGGCCGAAACACTGAAGCTTTCTTT; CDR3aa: CASQFYSGRNTEAFF
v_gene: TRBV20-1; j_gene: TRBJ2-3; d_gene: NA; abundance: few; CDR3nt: TGCAGTGCTGCAAGGACAGCGAGGGTCCCAGATACGCAGTATTTT; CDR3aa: CSAARTARVPDTQYF
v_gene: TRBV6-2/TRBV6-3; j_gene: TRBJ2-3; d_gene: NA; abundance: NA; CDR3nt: TGTGCCAGCACCCCTCCTCGCACCCTCCCCCCAGATACGCAGTATTTT; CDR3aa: CASTPPRTLPPDTQYF
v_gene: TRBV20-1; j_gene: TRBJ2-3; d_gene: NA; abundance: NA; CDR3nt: TGCAGTGCTAGGGCGATTTCTCCTAGCACAGATACGCAGTATTTT; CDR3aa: CSARAISPSTDTQYF
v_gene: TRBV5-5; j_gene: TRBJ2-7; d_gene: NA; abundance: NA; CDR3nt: TGTGCCAGCACCACCTTTGGTTTGGGCGAGGACTCCTACGAGCAGTACTTC; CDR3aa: CASTTFGLGEDSYEQYF
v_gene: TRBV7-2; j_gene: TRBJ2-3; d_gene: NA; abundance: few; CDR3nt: TGTGCCAGCAGCCACCTTCTCTTTGATACGCAGTATTTT; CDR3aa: CASSHLLFDTQYF
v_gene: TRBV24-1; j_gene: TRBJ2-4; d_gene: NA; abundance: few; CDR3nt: TGTGCCACCAGTGATCCGGACTTACAGGGACCGTCGGGCAAAAACATTCAGTACTTC; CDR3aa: CATSDPDLQGPSGKNIQYF
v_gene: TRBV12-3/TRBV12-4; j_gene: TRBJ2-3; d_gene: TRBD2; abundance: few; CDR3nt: TGTGCCAGCAGCCGTGGGACTAGCGGGGGGTTCACAGATACGCAGTATTTT; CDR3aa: CASSRGTSGGFTDTQYF
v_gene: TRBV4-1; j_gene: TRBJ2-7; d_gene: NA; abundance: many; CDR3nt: TGCGCCAGCAGCCCGCTGAGGGGGAAATACGAGCAGTACTTC; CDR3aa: CASSPLRGKYEQYF
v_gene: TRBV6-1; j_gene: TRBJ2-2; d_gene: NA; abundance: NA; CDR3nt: TGTGCCAGCAGTGAAGTTGGTGGGAACACCGGGGAGCTGTTTTTT; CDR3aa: CASSEVGGNTGELFF
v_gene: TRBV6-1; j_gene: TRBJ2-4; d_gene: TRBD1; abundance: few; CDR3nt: TGTGCCAGCAGGAGACAGGGGCTAGCCAAAAACATTCAGTACTTC; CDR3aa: CASRRQGLAKNIQYF
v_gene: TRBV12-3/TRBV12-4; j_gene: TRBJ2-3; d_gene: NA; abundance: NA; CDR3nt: TGTGCCAGCAGTCCCCGGGGCGTGCAAATTAGGGATACGCAGTATTTT; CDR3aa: CASSPRGVQIRDTQYF
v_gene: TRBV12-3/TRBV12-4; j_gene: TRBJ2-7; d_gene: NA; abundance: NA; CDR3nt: TGTGCCAGCGGACTTGACAAGCAGTACTTC; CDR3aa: CASGLDKQYF
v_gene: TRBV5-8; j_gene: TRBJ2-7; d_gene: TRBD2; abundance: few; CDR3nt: TGTGCCAGCAGCTTGGGACTAGCGGGGATCTACGAGCAGTACTTC; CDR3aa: CASSLGLAGIYEQYF